The 22 T cell receptor beta chains presented below share a single source sample, sequenced in a study of blood T cell repertoires in COVID-19. The assay was immunoSEQ multiplex PCR, and TCRdb's table has in-frame clones only and misses some. Counted here are about 280,000 clones, roughly 87% occurring once; the ten biggest clones make up about an eighth. The sample taken for sequencing was peripheral blood. These receptors came from a human donor in a cohort sampled during active COVID-19.

The chain employs TRBV18 and TRBJ2-1; no definite D call. Looked up from germline, CDR1 is KGHSH and CDR2 is LQKENI. V shed 6 bases and J shed 10 bases, with 13 bases lying between them. This CDR3 has 12 amino acids. The CDR3 here is CASSPASREQFF. The CDR3, as DNA: TGTGCCAGCTCGCCGGCCAGCAGGGAGCAGTTCTTC.

The chain combines TRBV9 with TRBJ2-7; TRBD1 is a possible D gene (6 bases). The CDR3 has 12 residues. The ends were cut back, 6 bases at V and 7 bases at J, with 14 bases in the middle. Germline V lookup: CDR1 SGDLS, CDR2 YYNGEE. The CDR3 sequence is CASNRMGAEQYF. The DNA of the CDR3 is TGTGCCAGCAACCGGATGGGGGCGGAGCAGTACTTC.

The J gene is TRBJ2-2, the V gene TRBV5-3; D may be TRBD2 (5 bases). TRBV5-3 falls under the ORF class, with uncertain function. The CDR3 covers 17 residues. With 1 base removed from V and 3 bases from J, the gap between germline ends came to 16 bases. The CDR3 sequence is CARSLMKRRIYTGELFF. The CDR3 DNA sequence: TGTGCCAGAAGCTTGATGAAGCGGCGGATTTACACCGGGGAGCTGTTTTTT.

The chain recombines TRBV10-3 with TRBJ2-5; TRBD2 matches at 16 bases. Germline-derived CDR1 and CDR2 are ENHRY and SYGVKD. V dropped 4 bases and J dropped 5; count of bases not matched to a gene: 4. This CDR3 contains 16 residues. The CDR3 is CAISGGLAGGGETQYF. The CDR3 DNA reads TGTGCCATCAGTGGGGGACTAGCGGGAGGGGGTGAGACCCAGTACTTC.

This chain uses TRBV30 with TRBJ1-3, with TRBD1 identical over 8 bases. The germline gives CDR1 GTSNPN, CDR2 SVGIG (reference sequence). The J segment lost 0 bases and the V segment lost 7 bases, leaving 5 bases of the junction unmatched. The CDR3 contains 14 residues. This CDR3 reads CALTGAHSGNTIYF. Written as DNA, the CDR3 is TGTGCCTTGACAGGGGCCCACTCTGGAAACACCATATATTTT.

V is TRBV6-5 and J is TRBJ2-5, with D unresolved. This CDR3 is 13 amino acids long. Germline V gene data show CDR1 as MNHEY and CDR2 as SVGAGI. V gave up 6 bases and J gave up 9 bases, with 17 bases separating them. The CDR3 DNA sequence: TGTGCCAGCAGGTCTTCCCGGGTAACTGCCCAGTACTTC. This codes for CASRSSRVTAQYF.

V and J are TRBV5-8 and TRBJ1-1, with a possible D match to TRBD1 (6 bases). The CDR3 covers 14 residues. CDR1 is SGHTS and CDR2 is YDEGEE in the germline V gene. The ends were cut back, 5 bases at V and 0 bases at J, with 11 bases in the middle. This CDR3 is CASSWGTLNTEAFF. The CDR3 DNA reads as TGTGCCAGCAGTTGGGGGACACTGAACACTGAAGCTTTCTTT.

The chain combines TRBV18 with TRBJ2-7; 10 bases match TRBD2. This CDR3 contains 16 residues. Trimming cost V 0 bases and J 0 bases; bases outside gene matches: 2. The germline V gene has CDR1 KGHSH and CDR2 LQKENI. CDR3 DNA: TGTGCCAGCTCACCACCCAGCGGGAGGGTCTCCTACGAGCAGTACTTC. Residues: CASSPPSGRVSYEQYF.

This clone appeared once. The genes are TRBV7-9 and TRBJ2-7; possibly TRBD2 for D (5 bases). The CDR3 sequence is 14 residues long. Deletions cut 4 bases from V and 7 bases from J, with 17 bases between. Germline-derived CDR1 and CDR2 are SEHNR and FQNEAQ (reference sequence). CDR3 protein: CASSSIGISGEQYF. The CDR3 DNA is TGTGCCAGCAGCTCAATAGGGATATCGGGAGAGCAGTACTTC.

The genes are TRBV11-3 and TRBJ2-1; 11 nucleotides line up with TRBD2. The CDR3 covers 15 residues. The trim removed 1 base at V and 6 bases at J, leaving 2 bases unmatched. Germline assignment: CDR1 SGHNT and CDR2 YENEEA. The CDR3 spells CASSLVAGGRNEQFF. The DNA of the CDR3 is TGTGCCAGCAGCTTAGTAGCGGGAGGGCGCAATGAGCAGTTCTTC.

The chain uses TRBV5-1 and TRBJ2-1; possibly TRBD1 for D (6 bases). Trimming shortened V by 5 bases and J by 8 bases, and 17 bases separated the two germline ends. The CDR3 consists of 14 residues. Germline-derived CDR1 and CDR2 are SGHRS and YFSETQ. The CDR3 here is CASSRGTPEDEQFF. The CDR3 bases are TGCGCCAGCAGTAGGGGGACCCCCGAGGATGAGCAGTTCTTC.

This clone was recorded a few times. The chain joins TRBV24-1 to TRBJ2-1, with a weak D call TRBD1 (7 bases). CDR1 KGHDR and CDR2 SFDVKD come from the germline V gene. V gave up 2 bases and J gave up 13 bases, with 17 bases separating them. The CDR3 has 14 residues. CDR3 in DNA: TGTGCCACCAGTGATTGGTCAGGGGGGCTGTCACAGTTCTTC. Translated, it gives CATSDWSGGLSQFF.

This chain connects TRBV28 to TRBJ1-1; D not certain. Per the germline V gene, CDR1 is MDHEN and CDR2 is SYDVKM. V gave up 7 bases and J gave up 6 bases, with 12 bases separating them. The CDR3 totals 12 residues. This chain's CDR3 is CASKATTAEAFF. CDR3 DNA: TGTGCCAGCAAAGCCACTACCGCTGAAGCTTTCTTT.

This chain joins TRBV28 and TRBJ2-1; D is unclear. This CDR3 is 17 amino acids long. The V gene's germline CDR1 is MDHEN and CDR2 SYDVKM. V was cut by 7 bases and J by 0 bases, with 19 bases left in between. This chain's CDR3 is CASTSSGVPSSYNEQFF. CDR3 nucleotide sequence: TGTGCCAGCACATCCTCCGGAGTCCCGAGCTCCTACAATGAGCAGTTCTTC. Looking up the rest from reference TRBV28 and TRBJ2-1 gives the full variable domain: DVKVTQSSRYLVKRTGEKVFLECVQDMDHENMFWYRQDPGLGLRLIYFSYDVKMKEKGDIPEGYSVSREKKERFSLILESASTNQTSMYLCASTSSGVPSSYNEQFFGPGTRLTVL.

This clone showed up just once. CDR3 coding DNA: TGTGCCAGCAGTCCGGACAGGAATGAGCAGTTCTTC. Its translation is CASSPDRNEQFF. The chain links TRBV12-3 or TRBV12-4 to TRBJ2-1; 7 bases are a match to TRBD1. The CDR3 has 12 residues. With V trimmed by 5 bases and J by 7 bases, 2 bases remained unmatched.

The V call is TRBV5-1, the J call TRBJ2-3; D not resolved. Germline V gene sequence: CDR1 SGHRS, CDR2 YFSETQ. The CDR3 has 12 amino acids. Trimming shortened V by 0 bases and J by 6 bases, and 5 bases separated the two germline ends. The CDR3 here is CASSLARDTQYF. CDR3 bases: TGCGCCAGCAGCTTGGCCAGGGATACGCAGTATTTT.

The rearrangement links TRBV11-2 to TRBJ2-3; D is perhaps TRBD1 (6 bases). With 4 bases removed from V and 5 bases from J, the gap between germline ends came to 13 bases. Germline CDR1 is SGHAT and CDR2 is FQNNGV. This CDR3 contains 14 residues. This CDR3 is CASSYGTLRDTQYF. DNA for the CDR3: TGTGCCAGCAGCTACGGGACACTACGAGATACGCAGTATTTT.

The genes are TRBV3-1 (or the pseudogene TRBV3-2) and TRBJ1-6; tentatively, D is TRBD1 (5 bases). This CDR3 contains 15 residues. Trimming pared 4 bases from V and 5 bases from J, leaving 12 bases between. Germline values: CDR1 LGHDT, CDR2 YNNKEL (reference sequence). DNA for the CDR3: TGTGCCAGCAGCCCCCGGGGGTCGGATAATTCACCCCTCCACTTT. Protein product: CASSPRGSDNSPLHF.

A few counts support this clone. The chain couples TRBV6-4 to TRBJ2-2; 7 positions match TRBD2. J lost 4 bases, V lost 3 bases, and 2 bases had no gene match. Per germline, CDR1 MRHNA and CDR2 SNTAGT. The CDR3 has 14 residues. The CDR3 loop reads CASSESGGTGELFF. The DNA of the CDR3 is TGTGCCAGCAGTGAATCGGGGGGCACCGGGGAGCTGTTTTTT.

This clone was found once. This chain joins TRBV6-2 or TRBV6-3 and TRBJ1-6, with 7 bases fitting TRBD1. This CDR3 is 16 amino acids long. V trimming: 1 base; J trimming: 7 bases; junction bases outside the gene matches: 7. In germline, CDR1 is MNHEY, CDR2 SVGEGT. The chain's CDR3 is CASSYFRQGGNSPLHF. CDR3 in DNA: TGTGCCAGCAGTTACTTCCGACAGGGCGGAAATTCACCCCTCCACTTT.

This chain links TRBV11-2 with TRBJ2-3; D is perhaps TRBD1 (6 bases). Germline CDR1 and CDR2: SGHAT and FQNNGV. Trimming shortened V by 5 bases and J by 0 bases, and 9 bases separated the two germline ends. The CDR3 contains 14 residues. The CDR3 nucleotides read TGTGCCAGCAGCCTCGGACAGAGCACAGATACGCAGTATTTT. It codes for CASSLGQSTDTQYF.

This chain joins TRBV6-1 and TRBJ2-3; a weak D match, TRBD2 (5 bases). Trimming shortened V by 3 bases and J by 4 bases, and 17 bases separated the two germline ends. The CDR3 runs to 16 residues. Germline V CDR1 and CDR2: MNHNS, SASEGT. CDR3 bases: TGTGCCAGCAGTGACCCTCGAGCGGTCGGGCCAGATACGCAGTATTTT. Its protein is CASSDPRAVGPDTQYF.